Listed here are 26 T cell receptor beta chains from one sample, sequenced in a study of shared clonotypes between healthy human individuals. Measured with immunoSEQ multiplex PCR; TCRdb has only the in-frame clones, and not every one. This table holds millions of clones, around 96% found once. In the naive CD8 group, cells lacked CD45RO and were positively selected for CCR7, so terminally differentiated effector memory CD45RA+ cells were left out. The source material was naive CD8+ T cells sorted from blood. All receptors come from a young man in good health.

As for this clone: Different DNA sequences within this sample yield the same CDR3. The chain carries TRBV7-6 and TRBJ2-7; TRBD1 agrees at 9 bases. The CDR3 covers 14 residues. CDR1 and CDR2 (germline): SGHVS, FNYEAQ. Trimming at V came to 0 bases and at J to 4 bases, leaving 1 base not matched to a gene. This chain's CDR3 is CASSLAGTGYEQYF. DNA of the CDR3: TGTGCCAGCAGCTTAGCCGGGACAGGGTACGAGCAGTACTTC.

The chain recombines TRBV27 with TRBJ2-7; D unclear. The V end was cut by 5 bases, the J end by 0 bases, with 14 bases between. The germline V gene has CDR1 MNHEY and CDR2 SMNVEV (reference sequence). The length of the CDR3 is 15 residues. For the CDR3, the DNA is TGTGCCAGCAGTCCCTCCAGCAGGAGCTCCTACGAGCAGTACTTC. It codes for CASSPSSRSSYEQYF.

The chain carries TRBV7-9 and TRBJ2-3, with D perhaps given as TRBD1 or TRBD2 (5 bases each). The CDR3 sequence is 17 residues long. Germline CDR1 SEHNR, CDR2 FQNEAQ (reference sequence). With 3 bases removed from V and 2 bases from J, the gap between germline ends came to 18 bases. CDR3 in amino acids: CASSLAPRGLNTDTQYF. CDR3 bases: TGTGCCAGCAGCTTGGCCCCCCGGGGCCTAAACACAGATACGCAGTATTTT.

The chain joins TRBV28 to TRBJ2-3; D is unclear. This CDR3 is 13 amino acids long. Looked up from germline, CDR1 is MDHEN and CDR2 is SYDVKM. V shed 2 bases and J shed 6 bases, with 9 bases lying between them. DNA for the CDR3: TGTGCCAGCAGTTTAACCTACATTGATACGCAGTATTTT. This sequence encodes CASSLTYIDTQYF.

V and J are TRBV28 and TRBJ2-7; 8 bases are shared with TRBD1. The CDR3 covers 17 residues. CDR1 and CDR2 from the germline V gene are MDHEN and SYDVKM. V gave up 5 bases and J gave up 1 base; unmatched junction bases: 13. The CDR3 here is CASSPNTSQGVSYEQYF. The DNA of the CDR3 is TGTGCCAGCAGTCCCAATACCTCACAGGGGGTGTCCTACGAGCAGTACTTC.

The chain is built from TRBV7-2 and TRBJ2-1; TRBD2 agrees at 8 bases. The CDR3 is 15 amino acids. Trimming cost V 5 bases and J 6 bases; bases outside gene matches: 9. Germline V gene lookup returns CDR1 SGHTA and CDR2 FQGNSA. CDR3 loop: CASSPGRAVVNEQFF. CDR3 DNA sequence: TGTGCCAGCAGCCCCGGGAGGGCCGTTGTCAATGAGCAGTTCTTC. The variable domain in full, completed from reference TRBV7-2 and TRBJ2-1, reads GAGVSQSPSNKVTEKGKDVELRCDPISGHTALYWYRQSLGQGLEFLIYFQGNSAPDKSGLPSDRFSAERTGGSVSTLTIQRTQQEDSAVYLCASSPGRAVVNEQFFGPGTRLTVL.

The chain couples TRBV4-1 to TRBJ2-3; 8 positions agree with TRBD1. Germline CDR1 reads MGHRA; CDR2 reads YSYEKL. The length of the CDR3 is 14 residues. After removal of 0 bases from V and 9 bases from J, the junction contained 5 bases not matched to a gene. The CDR3 sequence is CASSQDAGTGTQYF. DNA of the CDR3: TGCGCCAGCAGCCAAGATGCTGGGACAGGAACGCAGTATTTT.

On this clone: Other DNA sequences in the sample encode the same CDR3. The chain links TRBV5-1 to TRBJ2-7, with TRBD1 identical over 10 bases. The CDR3 spans 14 residues. V shed 4 bases and J 3 bases; nucleotides not matched to a gene: 4. Germline V gives CDR1 SGHRS, CDR2 YFSETQ. CDR3 sequence (DNA): TGCGCCAGCAGCCCGGGGACAGGGGACTACGAGCAGTACTTC. Amino acids: CASSPGTGDYEQYF.

The J gene is TRBJ2-1, the V gene TRBV25-1; possibly TRBD2 for D (6 bases). The CDR3 consists of 16 residues. Between the trimmed V and J ends, which lost 1 base and 0 bases, there was a span of 10 bases. Per germline, CDR1 MGHDK and CDR2 SYGVNS. In nucleotides, the CDR3 is TGTGCCAGCAGTGAATGGGGAGGTTCCTCCTACAATGAGCAGTTCTTC. It encodes CASSEWGGSSYNEQFF.

The chain combines TRBV27 with TRBJ1-5; tentative D call: TRBD1 (5 bases). The CDR3 extends over 13 amino acids. Trimming left V 2 bases short and J 5 bases short, with 7 bases between. Looked up from germline, CDR1 is MNHEY and CDR2 is SMNVEV (reference sequence). The CDR3 DNA reads TGTGCCAGCAGTTTAGGGACCCATCAGCCCCAGCATTTT. Translated: CASSLGTHQPQHF.

CDR3 protein: CAISEQGESYGYTF. As DNA, the CDR3 is TGTGCCATCAGCGAACAGGGAGAGAGCTATGGCTACACCTTC. The rearrangement uses TRBV10-3 and TRBJ1-2, with D perhaps matching TRBD1 (6 bases). V was shortened by 6 bases and J by 4 bases, with 15 bases between the two germline ends. Looked up from germline, CDR1 is ENHRY and CDR2 is SYGVKD. The CDR3 is 14 amino acids.

Details on this clone: Germline and junction disagree at one end, which may indicate a read error. The CDR3 bases are TGTGCCAGCAGCCTAGCCGGGGTGGCTAGCACAGATACGCAGTATTTT. This encodes CASSLAGVASTDTQYF. The chain couples TRBV7-8 to TRBJ2-3; a weak D match, TRBD2 (5 bases). The CDR3 is made up of 16 amino acids. CDR1 and CDR2 (germline): SGHVS, FQNEAQ.

The chain carries TRBV11-2 and TRBJ2-1, with 8 positions matching TRBD2. The CDR3 totals 13 residues. The junction had 7 bases not matched to a gene; V was cut back by 5 bases and J by 10 bases. The germline gives CDR1 SGHAT, CDR2 FQNNGV. CDR3 sequence reads: CASSLHGGEEQFF. The CDR3 coding sequence is TGTGCCAGCAGCCTGCACGGGGGGGAGGAGCAGTTCTTC.

This clone was counted a single time. This chain links TRBV7-9 with TRBJ2-3; D is unresolved. The CDR3 is 12 residues long. Per the germline V gene, CDR1 is SEHNR and CDR2 is FQNEAQ (reference sequence). V lost 4 bases, J lost 5 bases, and 7 bases lay in between. Here the CDR3 DNA reads TGTGCCAGCAGCTATGGGATAGATACGCAGTATTTT. This codes for CASSYGIDTQYF.

The chain carries TRBV6-5 and TRBJ2-5; D ambiguous. Germline-derived CDR1 and CDR2 are MNHEY and SVGAGI. V lost 2 bases to trimming and J lost 9 bases, with 16 bases between them. The CDR3 loop spans 14 amino acids. Here the CDR3 reads CASSYTTEKGSQYF. The CDR3 DNA follows: TGTGCCAGCAGTTACACCACAGAAAAGGGCTCCCAGTACTTC.

This chain connects TRBV27 to TRBJ1-6, with D maybe TRBD1 (5 bases). Germline CDR1 reads MNHEY; CDR2 reads SMNVEV (reference sequence). This CDR3 contains 15 residues. Trimming removed 5 bases from V and 7 bases from J, with 15 bases in between. Written as DNA, the CDR3 is TGTGCCAGCAGTGGGGGACGGGCCCTAAATTCACCCCTCCACTTT. Translated, it gives CASSGGRALNSPLHF.

The rearrangement links TRBV7-6 to TRBJ2-3, with 7 nucleotides matching TRBD2. Germline V lookup: CDR1 SGHVS, CDR2 FNYEAQ. The CDR3 runs to 14 residues. V was pared by 2 bases and J by 5 bases, with 4 bases of the junction left unmatched. The CDR3 DNA reads as TGTGCCAGCAGCTTAAATGGGGGGGGAGATACGCAGTATTTT. This encodes CASSLNGGGDTQYF.

This chain uses TRBV27 with TRBJ2-7, with 8 bases identical to TRBD1. The length of the CDR3 is 18 residues. The germline CDR1 and CDR2 sequences are MNHEY and SMNVEV (reference sequence). The trim removed 1 base at V and 5 bases at J, leaving 16 bases unmatched. CDR3 DNA sequence: TGTGCCAGCAGTTTATTGGGGGTAATTGGACAGGGCAGCCACGAGCAGTACTTC. Translating gives CASSLLGVIGQGSHEQYF.

The count of this clone is one. V is TRBV5-1 and J is TRBJ1-4, with a weak D call TRBD1 (6 bases). V shed 0 bases and J shed 9 bases, with 33 bases lying between them. This CDR3 is built from 21 residues. Per germline, CDR1 SGHRS and CDR2 YFSETQ. This CDR3 is CASSLAVLGTSDTSEMKKLFF. CDR3 nucleotides: TGCGCCAGCAGCTTGGCCGTACTTGGGACATCGGATACCTCGGAAATGAAAAAACTGTTTTTT.

The CDR3 region has the DNA TGTGCCAGCAGCGCCCCCGGGACAGCCTATGGCTACACCTTC. Protein product: CASSAPGTAYGYTF. The chain carries TRBV9 and TRBJ1-2; TRBD1 agrees at 7 bases. Germline V gives CDR1 SGDLS, CDR2 YYNGEE. CDR3 length: 14 residues. Trimming at V came to 3 bases and at J to 4 bases, leaving 6 bases not matched to a gene.

The J gene is TRBJ2-5, the V gene TRBV13; TRBD1 matches at 8 bases. Germline V gives CDR1 PRHDT, CDR2 FYEKMQ (reference sequence). This CDR3 is 14 amino acids long. Trimming removed 5 bases from V and 1 base from J; junction bases left unmatched: 3. DNA for the CDR3: TGTGCCAGCAGCCCGGGACAGGTCCAAGAGACCCAGTACTTC. It yields the protein CASSPGQVQETQYF.

The genes are TRBV14 and TRBJ2-5, with 10 positions matching TRBD1. Trimming cost V 4 bases and J 4 bases; bases outside gene matches: 6. The CDR3 consists of 15 residues. Germline assignment: CDR1 SGHDN and CDR2 FVKESK. In DNA, the CDR3 is TGTGCCAGCAGCCTCGGACAGGGGGAGGTAGAGACCCAGTACTTC. It codes for CASSLGQGEVETQYF. Supplemented by reference TRBV14 and TRBJ2-5, the full variable domain reads EAGVTQFPSHSVIEKGQTVTLRCDPISGHDNLYWYRRVMGKEIKFLLHFVKESKQDESGMPNNRFLAERTGGTYSTLKVQPAELEDSGVYFCASSLGQGEVETQYFGPGTRLLVL.

This chain uses TRBV7-8 with TRBJ2-1; 11 bases align to TRBD2. J lost 3 bases, V lost 5 bases, and 6 bases had no gene match. The germline V gene encodes CDR1 SGHVS and CDR2 FQNEAQ. The CDR3 extends over 16 amino acids. The CDR3 nucleotides read TGTGCCAGCAGCCGATTTGGGACTAGCGGCTACAATGAGCAGTTCTTC. Protein: CASSRFGTSGYNEQFF.

V usage is TRBV5-1 and J usage is TRBJ2-1; TRBD2 might be the D (5 bases). Trimming took 0 bases from V and 8 from J, leaving 9 bases between them. Looked up from germline, CDR1 is SGHRS and CDR2 is YFSETQ. The CDR3 covers 13 residues. The CDR3 DNA reads TGCGCCAGCAGCTTGGGAGGGTGGGATGAGCAGTTCTTC. Its translation is CASSLGGWDEQFF.

J is TRBJ1-2 and V is TRBV28; 7 bases agree with TRBD1. Trimming at V came to 3 bases and at J to 2 bases, leaving 3 bases not matched to a gene. The CDR3 spans 14 residues. Germline V gene lookup returns CDR1 MDHEN and CDR2 SYDVKM. DNA of the CDR3: TGTGCCAGCAGTTTCACAGGGGCCAACTATGGCTACACCTTC. It specifies CASSFTGANYGYTF.

This chain links TRBV10-3 with TRBJ1-1; D not resolved. The germline V and J ends were trimmed by 1 base and 0 bases, with 9 bases remaining between them. This CDR3 contains 15 residues. Germline CDR1 is ENHRY and CDR2 is SYGVKD. The CDR3 bases are TGTGCCATCAGTGAGTTAGGGTCCCTGAACACTGAAGCTTTCTTT. As protein: CAISELGSLNTEAFF.